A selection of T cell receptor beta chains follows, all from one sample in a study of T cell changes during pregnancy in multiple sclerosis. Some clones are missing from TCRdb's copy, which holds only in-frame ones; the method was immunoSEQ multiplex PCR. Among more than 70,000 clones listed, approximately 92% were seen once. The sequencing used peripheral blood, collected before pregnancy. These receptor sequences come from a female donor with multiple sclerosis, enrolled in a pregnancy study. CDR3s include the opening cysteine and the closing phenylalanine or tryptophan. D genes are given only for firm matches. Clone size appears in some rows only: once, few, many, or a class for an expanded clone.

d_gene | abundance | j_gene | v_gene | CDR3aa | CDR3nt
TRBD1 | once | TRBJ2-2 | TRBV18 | CASSPTRDRRNTGELFF | TGTGCCAGCTCACCAACCCGGGACAGAAGGAACACCGGGGAGCTGTTTTTT
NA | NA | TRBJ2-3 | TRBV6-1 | CASSDEEGWGTDTQYF | TGTGCCAGCAGTGACGAGGAGGGTTGGGGCACAGATACGCAGTATTTT
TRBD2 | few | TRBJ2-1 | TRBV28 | CASSLYSGGDNEQFF | TGTGCCAGCAGTTTATACTCGGGAGGGGACAATGAGCAGTTCTTC
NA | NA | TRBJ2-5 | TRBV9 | CASSVRGRLQETQYF | TGTGCCAGCAGCGTTCGGGGGAGATTACAAGAGACCCAGTACTTC
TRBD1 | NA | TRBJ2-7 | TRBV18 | CASSPRQGGEQYF | TGTGCCAGCTCACCCCGACAGGGGGGAGAGCAGTACTTC
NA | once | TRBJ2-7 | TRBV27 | CASSLRGNTALSEQYF | TGTGCCAGCAGTTTACGGGGGAATACGGCCCTCTCCGAGCAGTACTTC
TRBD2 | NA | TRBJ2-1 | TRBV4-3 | CASSHGTSGSNEQFF | TGCGCCAGCAGCCACGGGACTAGCGGGAGTAATGAGCAGTTCTTC
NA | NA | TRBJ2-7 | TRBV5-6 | CASSPYGWGRGAYEQYF | TGTGCCAGCAGCCCGTATGGTTGGGGGCGCGGTGCCTACGAGCAGTACTTC
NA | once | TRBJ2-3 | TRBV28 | CASRTPRDKLYSTDTQYF | TGTGCCAGCAGAACCCCCCGAGACAAACTTTACAGCACAGATACGCAGTATTTT
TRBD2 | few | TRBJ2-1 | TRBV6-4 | CATQSSSGSEQFF | TGTGCCACCCAGTCGTCTAGCGGGAGTGAGCAGTTCTTC
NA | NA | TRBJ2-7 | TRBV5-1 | CASSLTGTPYEQYF | TGCGCCAGCAGCTTAACCGGGACACCCTACGAGCAGTACTTC